A selection of T cell receptor beta chains follows, all from one sample in a study of blood T cell repertoires in COVID-19. Clones were sequenced by immunoSEQ multiplex PCR, and TCRdb holds only the in-frame ones, with some missing. The sample carries under 200,000 clones, around 87% recorded once. The sample comprised peripheral blood. Receptors were obtained from a woman in her 70s with COVID-19, enrolled during active disease. CDR3s leave out the opening cysteine and the closing phenylalanine or tryptophan. A D gene is named only where the DNA matches it firmly.

>TRBD1|TRBJ1-5|TRBV6-5
ASRAPGTGHQPQH
>-|TRBJ1-5|TRBV4-1
ASSQEGGSNQPQH
>TRBD2|TRBJ2-1|TRBV2
ASSEVAGGRYEQF
>TRBD1|TRBJ1-2|TRBV30
AWSRDSKDYGYT
>TRBD1|TRBJ1-6|TRBV9
ASSADRVANSPLH
>-|TRBJ1-3|TRBV5-1
ASSPRADSGNTIY
>-|TRBJ1-6|TRBV9
ASSTSGVWNSPLH
>TRBD1|TRBJ2-5|TRBV27
ASSPRTGVTQY
>-|TRBJ2-2|TRBV10-3
AIRGTGGELF
>TRBD2|TRBJ2-2|TRBV28
ASSTPGGDYTNTGELF
>-|TRBJ2-2|TRBV25-1
ASSDRSQAGNTGELF
>TRBD1|TRBJ1-6|TRBV10-1
ASSEEGAGNSPLH
>TRBD1|TRBJ1-5|TRBV6-4
ASSRDSFSNQPQH
>-|TRBJ2-2|TRBV10-1
ASSEGTSGGELF
>TRBD1|TRBJ2-1|TRBV4-1
ASSQGQGGYNEQF
>-|TRBJ2-3|TRBV5-1
ASRVEDTQY
>TRBD1|TRBJ1-2|TRBV5-6
ASRTGGTGNGYT